This TCR beta chain was sequenced in a study of blood T cell repertoires in COVID-19. Study-level information: From T cells, B-cell-depleted T cells, or PBMCs came the material, which was cDNA or gDNA.

V dropped 2 bases and J dropped 2 bases, with 9 bases sitting between them. The CDR3 loop spans 15 amino acids. CDR1 KGHDR and CDR2 SFDVKD come from the germline V gene. Measured with immunoSEQ multiplex PCR; TCRdb has only the in-frame clones, and not every one. The table lists a few hundred thousand clones, 65% to 90% of them singletons. The sequenced material came from peripheral blood. This receptor was identified in a man aged 50-59 years with acute or convalescent COVID-19. The V call is TRBV24-1, the J call TRBJ1-3, with D possibly being TRBD1 (6 bases). The DNA for the CDR3 is TGTGCCACCAGTGATTGCCCAGGGGCTGGAAACACCATATATTTT. This gives the protein CATSDCPGAGNTIYF.